Presented here are 21 T cell receptor beta chains from one specimen sequenced in a study of cytomegalovirus exposure and HLA in healthy donors. Researchers ran the PCR with 60 Vbeta and 13 Jbeta primers. Only in-frame clones appear in the TCRdb table, and some are missing; sequencing was by immunoSEQ multiplex PCR. The data show 130,000 to 150,000 clones, 75% to 80% seen once. The sequenced sample consisted of PBMCs. Receptor source: a woman aged 25 to 39 in good health and CMV-seronegative.

This clone was picked up a small number of times. The chain carries TRBV6-5 and TRBJ1-1; D is undetermined. Germline-derived CDR1 and CDR2 are MNHEY and SVGAGI. CDR3 size: 14 residues. Trimming shortened V by 6 bases and J by 0 bases, and 11 bases separated the two germline ends. CDR3 sequence (DNA): TGTGCCAGCAGGCCCCGGTCTCTGAACACTGAAGCTTTCTTT. Translated: CASRPRSLNTEAFF.

V is TRBV19 and J is TRBJ2-7, with 7 positions matching TRBD1. V lost 6 bases and J lost 2; bases outside the gene matches: 10. Germline values: CDR1 LNHDA, CDR2 SQIVND (reference sequence). The length of the CDR3 is 15 residues. CDR3 sequence: CASRSRTGDAYEQYF. CDR3 coding DNA: TGTGCCAGTAGGAGTCGTACAGGGGACGCCTACGAGCAGTACTTC.

The chain is built from TRBV6-6 and TRBJ2-2, with 7 positions matching TRBD1. The length of the CDR3 is 16 residues. The trim removed 2 bases at V and 5 bases at J, leaving 8 bases unmatched. Germline loops: CDR1 MNHNY, CDR2 SVGAGI (reference sequence). CDR3 in DNA: TGTGCCAGCAGTTACCCGGACAGGCTTACGACCGGGGAGCTGTTTTTT. It encodes CASSYPDRLTTGELFF.

This clone was seen only a few times. V gene TRBV10-3 combines with J gene TRBJ2-7; the match to TRBD2 covers 7 bases. J gave up 4 bases and V 8 bases, and 8 bases lay outside the gene matches. Germline CDR1 and CDR2: ENHRY and SYGVKD. The CDR3 length is 13 residues. The DNA of the CDR3 is TGTGCCATCGAGCGCGGGGGAGGGTACGAGCAGTACTTC. Its protein product is CAIERGGGYEQYF.

The rearrangement links TRBV7-9 to TRBJ1-3; D call uncertain. The V end was cut by 5 bases, the J end by 0 bases, with 11 bases between. Germline V gene lookup returns CDR1 SEHNR and CDR2 FQNEAQ (reference sequence). The CDR3 extends over 15 amino acids. In DNA, the CDR3 is TGTGCCAGCAGCCCCCCCGGGGTCTCTGGAAACACCATATATTTT. Translating gives CASSPPGVSGNTIYF.

The chain carries TRBV7-9 and TRBJ2-2; the D is unclear. V was pared by 6 bases and J by 1 base, with 15 bases between. The CDR3 length is 16 residues. Germline CDR1 and CDR2: SEHNR and FQNEAQ (reference sequence). The CDR3 DNA reads TGTGCCAGCAGACAACGACTTACCCGGAACACCGGGGAGCTGTTTTTT. This encodes CASRQRLTRNTGELFF.

The chain employs TRBV18 and TRBJ1-5; 11 bases are shared with TRBD1. Germline V gives CDR1 KGHSH, CDR2 LQKENI. V was clipped by 6 bases and J by 7 bases; unmatched bases: 8. This CDR3 spans 15 amino acids. CDR3 residues: CASSEDRGLGQPQHF. CDR3 in DNA: TGTGCCAGCTCCGAGGACAGGGGGCTAGGACAGCCCCAGCATTTT. Drawing the rest from reference TRBV18 and TRBJ1-5, the complete variable domain is NAGVMQNPRHLVRRRGQEARLRCSPMKGHSHVYWYRQLPEEGLKFMVYLQKENIIDESGMPKERFSAEFPKEGPSILRIQQVVRGDSAAYFCASSEDRGLGQPQHFGDGTRLSIL.

This clone turned up a few times. V gene TRBV5-1 combines with J gene TRBJ2-7; D is possibly TRBD1 (6 bases). The CDR3 consists of 14 residues. V shed 1 base and J shed 4 bases, with 12 bases lying between them. Per germline, CDR1 SGHRS and CDR2 YFSETQ. The CDR3 sequence is CASSLNTGFYEQYF. The CDR3 bases are TGCGCCAGCAGCTTGAATACAGGGTTTTACGAGCAGTACTTC.

The chain recombines TRBV4-1 with TRBJ1-2; D may be TRBD1 (6 bases). V was shortened by 0 bases and J by 3 bases, with 8 bases between the two germline ends. This CDR3 spans 14 amino acids. Germline-derived CDR1 and CDR2 are MGHRA and YSYEKL. The DNA of the CDR3 is TGCGCCAGCAGCCAAGAGCCAGGGGACTATGGCTACACCTTC. It encodes CASSQEPGDYGYTF.

This chain joins TRBV6-5 and TRBJ1-1, with 7 bases identical to TRBD1. Trimming took 6 bases from V and 2 from J; bases not matched to a gene: 6. CDR1 and CDR2 from the germline V gene are MNHEY and SVGAGI. The CDR3 runs 14 residues. CDR3 DNA: TGTGCCAGCAGCACATGGGACAGCAACACTGAAGCTTTCTTT. Translating it yields CASSTWDSNTEAFF.

CDR3 nucleotides: TGTGCCAGCAGTGACAGGGGGCTTCTACAAGAGACCCAGTACTTC. This sequence encodes CASSDRGLLQETQYF. The chain is built from TRBV28 and TRBJ2-5; TRBD1 matches at 10 bases. CDR3 size: 15 residues. Germline trimming cut 5 bases from V and 2 bases from J; bases unmatched to any gene: 5. Looked up from germline, CDR1 is MDHEN and CDR2 is SYDVKM.

The V and J genes are TRBV7-2 and TRBJ1-2; D is unresolved. The V end lost 3 bases, the J end lost 6 bases, and 11 bases lay between the germline ends. The CDR3 is 13 amino acids. Per germline, CDR1 SGHTA and CDR2 FQGNSA. CDR3 amino acids: CASSLYGQNGYTF. In DNA, the CDR3 is TGTGCCAGCAGCTTGTATGGGCAGAATGGCTACACCTTC.

This chain connects TRBV4-2 to TRBJ2-5; the match to TRBD2 covers 11 bases. CDR1 and CDR2 from the germline V gene are LGHNA and YNFKEQ. This CDR3 comprises 18 residues. The ends lost 0 bases at V and 2 bases at J; junction bases unmatched: 8. In DNA, the CDR3 is TGTGCCAGCAGCCAAGAAAAGGGGTTAGCGGGAGGGCAAGAGACCCAGTACTTC. It translates to CASSQEKGLAGGQETQYF.

The count of this clone is one. The V and J genes are TRBV27 and TRBJ1-2; D remains unclear. The CDR3 runs 14 residues. Germline V CDR1 and CDR2: MNHEY, SMNVEV (reference sequence). Between the trimmed V and J ends, which lost 7 bases and 0 bases, there was a span of 12 bases. Here the CDR3 reads CASKTRNTNYGYTF. CDR3 coding DNA: TGTGCCAGCAAGACACGGAATACTAACTATGGCTACACCTTC.

This clone was detected a few times. The chain recombines TRBV9 with TRBJ1-2, with no clear D. The CDR3 covers 14 residues. V was cut by 3 bases and J by 0 bases, with 9 bases left in between. Germline loops: CDR1 SGDLS, CDR2 YYNGEE. CDR3 amino acids: CASSASLANYGYTF. The CDR3 nucleotides read TGTGCCAGCAGCGCGTCCTTAGCTAACTATGGCTACACCTTC.

The DNA of the CDR3 is TGCGCCAGCAGCCAGATCCTCCAGGGGCAAGAGACCCAGTACTTC. Its protein is CASSQILQGQETQYF. The chain employs TRBV5-1 and TRBJ2-5; D is perhaps TRBD1 (6 bases). Germline assignment: CDR1 SGHRS and CDR2 YFSETQ. V lost 4 bases, J lost 2 bases, and 15 bases lay in between. There are 15 residues in the CDR3.

The chain joins TRBV13 to TRBJ2-1; possible D gene TRBD2, 6 bases. Looked up from germline, CDR1 is PRHDT and CDR2 is FYEKMQ (reference sequence). This CDR3 has 17 amino acids. V was pared by 4 bases and J by 2 bases, with 18 bases between. CDR3 sequence reads: CASSYRRGTNAYNEQFF. The CDR3 nucleotides are TGTGCCAGCAGCTACCGCCGCGGGACCAACGCCTACAATGAGCAGTTCTTC.

This clone was observed a few times. CDR3 region: CAIKQGEEAFF. The CDR3 DNA sequence: TGCGCCATCAAACAGGGGGAAGAAGCTTTCTTT. The J gene is TRBJ1-1, the V gene TRBV10-2, with 8 bases aligning to TRBD1. The germline V gene has CDR1 WSHSY and CDR2 SAAADI. V lost 10 bases and J lost 8; bases outside the gene matches: 6. The CDR3 contains 11 residues.

CDR3 sequence (DNA): TGTGCCAGCAGTGCCGGGATAGGAGTTTGGGGGAACACTGAAGCTTTCTTT. Protein: CASSAGIGVWGNTEAFF. The genes are TRBV6-1 and TRBJ1-1; D is undetermined. The V gene's germline CDR1 is MNHNS and CDR2 SASEGT. The V and J ends lost 4 bases and 1 base respectively, with 19 bases between them. There are 17 residues in the CDR3.

The genes are TRBV27 and TRBJ2-3; TRBD2 is a possible D gene (7 bases). Looked up from germline, CDR1 is MNHEY and CDR2 is SMNVEV (reference sequence). CDR3 length: 15 amino acids. Trimming took off 6 bases at V and 2 bases at J, with 15 bases between the two ends. The CDR3 reads CASSSGGRNTDTQYF. CDR3 coding DNA: TGTGCCAGCAGCTCCGGGGGGCGCAACACAGATACGCAGTATTTT.

This clone was observed a handful of times. J is TRBJ1-1 and V is TRBV5-1; no reliable D call. The CDR3 has 12 amino acids. The V end was cut by 0 bases, the J end by 5 bases, with 5 bases between. Germline CDR1 and CDR2: SGHRS and YFSETQ. The CDR3 DNA reads as TGCGCCAGCAGCTTGGACTGGACTGAAGCTTTCTTT. It codes for CASSLDWTEAFF. Variable domain in full (rest from reference TRBV5-1 and TRBJ1-1): KAGVTQTPRYLIKTRGQQVTLSCSPISGHRSVSWYQQTPGQGLQFLFEYFSETQRNKGNFPGRFSGRQFSNSRSEMNVSTLELGDSALYLCASSLDWTEAFFGQGTRLTVV.